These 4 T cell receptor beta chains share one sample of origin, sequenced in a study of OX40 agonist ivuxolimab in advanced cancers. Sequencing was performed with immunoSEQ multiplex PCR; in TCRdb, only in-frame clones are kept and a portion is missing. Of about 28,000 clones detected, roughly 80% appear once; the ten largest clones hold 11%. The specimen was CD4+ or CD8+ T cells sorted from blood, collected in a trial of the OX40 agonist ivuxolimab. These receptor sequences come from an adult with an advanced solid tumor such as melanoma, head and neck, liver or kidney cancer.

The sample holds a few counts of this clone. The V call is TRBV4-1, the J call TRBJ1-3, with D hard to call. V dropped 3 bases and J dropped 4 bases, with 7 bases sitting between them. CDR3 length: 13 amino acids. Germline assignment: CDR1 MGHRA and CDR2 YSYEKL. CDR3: CASSQREGNTIYF. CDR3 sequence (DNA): TGCGCCAGCAGCCAGAGGGAAGGAAACACCATATATTTT.

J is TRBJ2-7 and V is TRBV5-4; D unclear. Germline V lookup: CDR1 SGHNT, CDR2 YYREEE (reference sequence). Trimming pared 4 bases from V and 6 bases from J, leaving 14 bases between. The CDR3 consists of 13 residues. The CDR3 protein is CASSEGPEIEQYF. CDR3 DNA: TGTGCCAGCAGCGAAGGGCCAGAGATCGAGCAGTACTTC. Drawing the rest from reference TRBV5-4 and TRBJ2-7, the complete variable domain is ETGVTQSPTHLIKTRGQQVTLRCSSQSGHNTVSWYQQALGQGPQFIFQYYREEENGRGNFPPRFSGLQFPNYSSELNVNALELDDSALYLCASSEGPEIEQYFGPGTRLTVT.

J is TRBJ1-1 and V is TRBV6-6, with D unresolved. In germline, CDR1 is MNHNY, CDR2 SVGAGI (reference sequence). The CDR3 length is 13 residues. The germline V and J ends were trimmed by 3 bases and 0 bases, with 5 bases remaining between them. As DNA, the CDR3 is TGTGCCAGCAGTTATAGCCTGAACACTGAAGCTTTCTTT. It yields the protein CASSYSLNTEAFF.

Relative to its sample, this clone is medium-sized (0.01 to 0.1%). CDR3 nucleotide sequence: TGTGCCAGTAGTATGGAAGGACAGGGGGCCACCTACTATGGCTACACCTTC. Amino acids: CASSMEGQGATYYGYTF. The chain is built from TRBV19 and TRBJ1-2; TRBD1 matches 11 bases. Germline CDR1 is LNHDA and CDR2 is SQIVND (reference sequence). CDR3 length equals 17 residues. V was clipped by 3 bases and J by 3 bases; unmatched bases: 9.